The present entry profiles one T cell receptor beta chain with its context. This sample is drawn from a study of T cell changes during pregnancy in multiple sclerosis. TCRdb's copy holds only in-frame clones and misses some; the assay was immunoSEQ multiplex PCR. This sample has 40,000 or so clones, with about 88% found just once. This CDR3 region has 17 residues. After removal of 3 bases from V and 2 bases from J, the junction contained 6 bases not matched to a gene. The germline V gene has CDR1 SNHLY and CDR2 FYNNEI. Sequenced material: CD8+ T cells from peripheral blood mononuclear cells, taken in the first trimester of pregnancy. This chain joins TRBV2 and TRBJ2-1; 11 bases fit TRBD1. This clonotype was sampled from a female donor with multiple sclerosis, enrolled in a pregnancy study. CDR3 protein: CASSDPGTGGAYNEQFF. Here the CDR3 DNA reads TGTGCCAGCAGTGATCCCGGGACAGGGGGGGCCTACAATGAGCAGTTCTTC.